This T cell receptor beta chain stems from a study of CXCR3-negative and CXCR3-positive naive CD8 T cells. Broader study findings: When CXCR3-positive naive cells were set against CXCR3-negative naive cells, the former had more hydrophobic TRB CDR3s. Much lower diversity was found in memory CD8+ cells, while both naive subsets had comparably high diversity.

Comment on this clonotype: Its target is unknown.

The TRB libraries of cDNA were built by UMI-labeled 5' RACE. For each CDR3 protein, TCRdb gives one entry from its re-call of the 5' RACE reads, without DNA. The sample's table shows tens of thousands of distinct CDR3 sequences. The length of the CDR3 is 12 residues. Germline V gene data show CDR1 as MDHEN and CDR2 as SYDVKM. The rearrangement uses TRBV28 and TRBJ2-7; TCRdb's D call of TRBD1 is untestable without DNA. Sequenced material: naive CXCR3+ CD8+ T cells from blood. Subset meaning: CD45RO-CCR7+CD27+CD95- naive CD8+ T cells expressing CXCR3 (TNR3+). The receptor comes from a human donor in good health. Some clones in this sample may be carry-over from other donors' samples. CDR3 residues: CASSPQGDEQYF.